These T cell receptor beta chains were read from a single sample in a study of blood T cell repertoires in COVID-19. Profiled with immunoSEQ multiplex PCR; TCRdb holds only in-frame clones, not every one. This table has approximately 260,000 clones, 70% to 85% appearing once. Source material: peripheral blood. The receptor source for this set is a woman aged 80 or older with active or convalescent COVID-19. Each CDR3 is given with its conserved first and last residue. D genes are given only for firm matches. Clone size, where shown, is once, few, many, or a class for clones that have expanded.

j_call	clone_size	v_call	d_call	cdr3_nt	cdr3_aa
TRBJ2-2	-	TRBV5-1	-	TGCGCCAGCAGCTTAGTTACGGGAATTCTGACCGGGGAGCTGTTTTTT	CASSLVTGILTGELFF
TRBJ2-7	-	TRBV6-5	-	TGTGCCAGCAGGGGTGACTTGTGGGAGCAGTACTTC	CASRGDLWEQYF
TRBJ1-1	-	TRBV21-1	-	TGTGCCAGCAGCCAAATCCTAGGAAGTCCCAGGGTGCAACGTCGGAACACTGAAGCTTTCTTT	CASSQILGSPRVQRRNTEAFF
TRBJ1-2	few	TRBV5-1	-	TGCGCCAGCAGCTTGGATCGCCCGGGTACAGGTTATGGCTACACCTTC	CASSLDRPGTGYGYTF
TRBJ2-3	-	TRBV28	TRBD1	TGTGCCAGCAGTTCGACCGGGACAGGGCTAGATACGCAGTATTTT	CASSSTGTGLDTQYF
TRBJ1-5	-	TRBV7-9	-	TGTGCCAGCAGCTCACAGAGCAATCAGCCCCAGCATTTT	CASSSQSNQPQHF
TRBJ1-2	few	TRBV29-1	-	TGCAGCGCCCGGTCAGGGTTAGATGGCTACACCTTC	CSARSGLDGYTF
TRBJ1-1	-	TRBV5-4	-	TGTGCCAGCAGCTTGGAACGGGCCGGGGGCACTGAAGCTTTCTTT	CASSLERAGGTEAFF
TRBJ1-4	-	TRBV5-4	-	TGTGCCAGCAGCTTGGGCGGGGGATCGGCTAATGAAAAACTGTTTTTT	CASSLGGGSANEKLFF
TRBJ2-3	-	TRBV5-4	TRBD1	TGTGCCAGCAGCCCCCGGGACAGGGGTTCGACAGATACGCAGTATTTT	CASSPRDRGSTDTQYF
TRBJ2-5	-	TRBV15	TRBD1	TGTGCCACCAGCAGAACTACAGGGGTAGGAGAGACCCAGTACTTC	CATSRTTGVGETQYF
TRBJ1-1	many	TRBV7-9	-	TGTGCCAGCAGCTTATCGGGCACTGAAGCTTTCTTT	CASSLSGTEAFF
TRBJ2-6	-	TRBV2	-	TGTGCCAGCAGTTTACAGTCTCTGGGGGCCAACGTCCTGACTTTC	CASSLQSLGANVLTF
TRBJ2-7	-	TRBV20-1	TRBD2	TGCAGTGCTAGTGGGACTAGCGGGGGGTACGAGCAGTACTTC	CSASGTSGGYEQYF
TRBJ2-1	-	TRBV18	-	TGTGCCAGCTCACCACCGAACAGAGACGATGAGCAGTTCTTC	CASSPPNRDDEQFF
TRBJ1-3	-	TRBV28	-	TGTGCCAGCAGTCCCAACACTGGAAACACCATATATTTT	CASSPNTGNTIYF
TRBJ2-7	-	TRBV28	TRBD2	TGTGCCAGCAGTTCTATAGGGACTAGCGAACCCTACGAGCAGTACTTC	CASSSIGTSEPYEQYF
TRBJ2-3	-	TRBV24-1	-	TGTGCCACCAGTCGGGCAGGAGGGCTCACAGATACGCAGTATTTT	CATSRAGGLTDTQYF
TRBJ1-5	-	TRBV6-5	-	TGTGCCACGCTACCCCTATCGGGTTTCAATCAGCCCCAGCATTTT	CATLPLSGFNQPQHF
TRBJ1-5	once	TRBV30	-	TGTGCCTGGAGTGGGGGGCATAGCAATCAGCCCCAGCATTTT	CAWSGGHSNQPQHF
TRBJ2-5	-	TRBV29-1	TRBD2	TGCAGCGTGGCCGGGACTAGCGGGAGGGGGGAGACCCAGTACTTC	CSVAGTSGRGETQYF
TRBJ1-2	-	TRBV6-2/TRBV6-3	-	TGTGCCAGCAGTTACTCGACAATTCACTTCTGGGGCTACACCTTC	CASSYSTIHFWGYTF
TRBJ2-6	-	TRBV28	-	TGTGCCAGCAGCGCCCCAGGTTACTCTGGGGCCAACGTCCTGACTTTC	CASSAPGYSGANVLTF
TRBJ2-2	-	TRBV5-6	-	TGTGCCAGCAGCCAGGGTCCCCGCTACACCGGGGAGCTGTTTTTT	CASSQGPRYTGELFF
TRBJ2-7	few	TRBV29-1	TRBD1	TGCAGCGTGGACAGGGGTAATCCCTACGAGCAGTACTTC	CSVDRGNPYEQYF
TRBJ2-5	-	TRBV5-4	TRBD1	TGTGCCAGCAGCTGGGACAGCCACAAGACCCAGTACTTC	CASSWDSHKTQYF
TRBJ1-2	few	TRBV2	-	TGTGCCAGCAGTGAATGGGCAGATTCCCAGGGCTACACCTTC	CASSEWADSQGYTF
TRBJ1-5	-	TRBV19	TRBD1	TGTGCCAGTTATGACAGGGGCAATCAGCCCCAGCATTTT	CASYDRGNQPQHF
TRBJ1-4	-	TRBV7-8	-	TGTCGGCGGCGGCCCGACGCAACTAATGAAAAACTGTTTTTT	CRRRPDATNEKLFF
TRBJ1-2	-	TRBV4-1	-	TGCGCCAGCAGCCAGGACCCGGGAGTCATCTATGGCTACACCTTC	CASSQDPGVIYGYTF
TRBJ1-1	-	TRBV4-2	-	TGTGCCAGCAGCCAAGTGGGGAGAGGTACTGAAGCTTTCTTT	CASSQVGRGTEAFF
TRBJ2-1	-	TRBV10-1	-	TGCGCCAGCAGTCGAGGCCAGTACAATGAGCAGTTCTTC	CASSRGQYNEQFF
TRBJ1-2	-	TRBV5-1	-	TGCGCCAGCAGCGGAGACGGAAACTATGGCTACACCTTC	CASSGDGNYGYTF
TRBJ1-6	-	TRBV7-8	-	TGTGCCAGCAGCTTAAGTAACGGGGGGGGTAATTCACCCCTCCACTTT	CASSLSNGGGNSPLHF
TRBJ1-2	-	TRBV5-1	TRBD1	TGCGCCAGCAGCTTGACAGGGGCGATCAACTATGGCTACACCTTC	CASSLTGAINYGYTF
TRBJ2-3	-	TRBV10-3	TRBD2	TGTGCCATCAGCATCCTAGCGGGGGGGAACACAGATACGCAGTATTTT	CAISILAGGNTDTQYF
TRBJ2-3	-	TRBV27	TRBD1	TGTGCCAGCAGCCGGACAGGGGGCATCGAAGATACGCAGTATTTT	CASSRTGGIEDTQYF
TRBJ1-1	-	TRBV5-1	-	TGCGCCAGCAGCCCACAGGGAACCTTCACTGAAGCTTTCTTT	CASSPQGTFTEAFF
TRBJ2-7	-	TRBV21-1	-	TGTGCCAGCAGCAAAGTCGAAACTGCGCCCTACGAGCAGTACTTC	CASSKVETAPYEQYF
TRBJ2-7	-	TRBV10-2	TRBD1	TGCGCCAGCAGTGACCAGGGACAGGCGTTCTACGAGCAGTACTTC	CASSDQGQAFYEQYF
TRBJ2-3	-	TRBV6-5	TRBD2	TGTGCCAGCAGGACGGGGGGGCCAGATACGCAGTATTTT	CASRTGGPDTQYF
TRBJ1-1	few	TRBV11-3	-	TGTGCCAGCAGCTTAGGCCAGTCGAACACTGAAGCTTTCTTT	CASSLGQSNTEAFF
TRBJ1-2	-	TRBV5-1	TRBD1	TGCGCCAGCAGCTTGCGACAGGGTCGAAATGGCTACACCTTC	CASSLRQGRNGYTF
TRBJ1-4	-	TRBV11-2	-	TGTGCCAGCAGCTTAGACAGTAGCCAGAGGAAACTGTTTTTT	CASSLDSSQRKLFF
TRBJ2-6	once	TRBV28	TRBD1	TGTGCCAGCAGTCCAATCAAGACAGGGCTTCAGTACATGGGTGCCAACGTCCTGACTTTC	CASSPIKTGLQYMGANVLTF
TRBJ1-1	few	TRBV3-1/TRBV3-2	-	TGTGCCAGCAGCCAGACCGGAGGGTTGAACACTGAAGCTTTCTTT	CASSQTGGLNTEAFF
TRBJ1-5	once	TRBV27	TRBD1	TGTGCCAGCAGTTTATGGGGACAGAGAGGGTATAGCAATCAGCCCCAGCATTTT	CASSLWGQRGYSNQPQHF
TRBJ2-1	-	TRBV19	TRBD2	TGTGCCAGTAGTAGTCTAGCGGGGGGGCCCAATGAGCAGTTCTTC	CASSSLAGGPNEQFF
TRBJ1-6	-	TRBV3-1/TRBV3-2	TRBD1	TGTGCCAGCAGCCAACGGACAGGGCTTGTTTCACCCCTCCACTTT	CASSQRTGLVSPLHF
TRBJ1-4	-	TRBV5-6	-	TGTGCCAGCAGCCTAGGGGGAACTAATGAAAAACTGTTTTTT	CASSLGGTNEKLFF
TRBJ1-4	-	TRBV5-4	TRBD1	TGTGCCAGCAGCAAACAGGGGGCCCCTAGTGAAAAACTGTTTTTT	CASSKQGAPSEKLFF
TRBJ1-2	-	TRBV19	-	TGTGCCAGTAGTCCACAGACCGCTACCTATGGCTACACCTTC	CASSPQTATYGYTF
TRBJ2-5	-	TRBV5-4	TRBD1	TGTGCCAGCAGCTTGAGAGGGACAGGCCAAGAGACCCAGTACTTC	CASSLRGTGQETQYF
TRBJ1-2	many	TRBV28	TRBD1	TGTGCCAGCAGTTTGACAGGGATGGGCTACACCTTC	CASSLTGMGYTF